Following are 10 T cell receptor beta chains from one sample sequenced in a study of PD-1 blockade in classical Hodgkin lymphoma. Time point denoted: cycle 4 day 1 (C4D1), after 6 weeks of nivolumab. There was relapse after autologous stem cell transplantation in every patient, and there was variation in brentuximab vedotin exposure. Measured with immunoSEQ multiplex PCR; TCRdb has only the in-frame clones, and not every one. The sample yields about 52,000 clones, around nine tenths seen once. The specimen comprised peripheral blood mononuclear cells (PBMCs), sampled before the fourth cycle of nivolumab. These receptors came from a human donor with classical Hodgkin lymphoma.

The sample holds a few counts of this clone. The chain uses TRBV19 and TRBJ2-5; perhaps TRBD2 as D (5 bases). V lost 3 bases, J lost 2 bases, and 16 bases lay in between. CDR3 length equals 16 residues. From germline, CDR1 is LNHDA and CDR2 SQIVND (reference sequence). The CDR3 bases are TGTGCCAGTAGTATGAATCTTCGGGGTTCGCAAGAGACCCAGTACTTC. It yields the protein CASSMNLRGSQETQYF.

This clone was detected only a few times. This chain links TRBV7-2 with TRBJ2-3; 11 bases line up with TRBD1. V shed 5 bases, J shed 5 bases, and the junction held 6 bases outside the gene matches. In germline, CDR1 is SGHTA, CDR2 FQGNSA. The CDR3 contains 15 residues. In nucleotides, the CDR3 is TGTGCCAGCAGCCCCGGACAGGGGGCGGGAGATACGCAGTATTTT. Its protein product is CASSPGQGAGDTQYF.

The chain couples TRBV29-1 to TRBJ2-7; 7 bases fit TRBD1. V dropped 6 bases and J dropped 5; count of bases not matched to a gene: 10. There are 13 residues in the CDR3. CDR1 and CDR2 (germline): SQVTM, ANQGSEA. The CDR3 spells CSVRKTGMNEQYF. Written as DNA, the CDR3 is TGCAGCGTGCGCAAGACAGGGATGAACGAGCAGTACTTC.

The chain combines TRBV19 with TRBJ2-5; 13 bases line up with TRBD2. The CDR3 loop spans 16 amino acids. CDR1 and CDR2 (germline): LNHDA, SQIVND (reference sequence). The ends lost 5 bases at V and 2 bases at J; junction bases unmatched: 5. CDR3 DNA sequence: TGTGCCAGTAGTCCGACTAGCGGGGGGTTACAAGAGACCCAGTACTTC. It translates to CASSPTSGGLQETQYF.

This clone was seen only a few times. The CDR3 sequence: CASSPRGGLAYEQYF. CDR3 nucleotide sequence: TGTGCCAGCAGCCCTCGGGGAGGTCTCGCCTACGAGCAGTACTTC. The J gene is TRBJ2-7, the V gene TRBV11-1; perhaps TRBD2 as D (6 bases). The V end was cut by 5 bases, the J end by 2 bases, with 16 bases between. Looked up from germline, CDR1 is SGHAT and CDR2 is FQDESV (reference sequence). The CDR3 spans 15 residues.

V is TRBV5-1 and J is TRBJ1-6, with D maybe TRBD1 (6 bases). CDR3 size: 15 residues. Trimming shortened V by 0 bases and J by 6 bases, and 10 bases separated the two germline ends. CDR1 is SGHRS, CDR2 YFSETQ, per germline. CDR3: CASSLDRGINSPLHF. CDR3 DNA sequence: TGCGCCAGCAGCTTGGATAGGGGGATTAATTCACCCCTCCACTTT.

The rearrangement links TRBV5-1 to TRBJ2-3; D is unresolved. The germline V gene encodes CDR1 SGHRS and CDR2 YFSETQ. Trimming stripped 2 bases from V and 1 base from J, with 5 bases between. The CDR3 has 13 amino acids. The chain's CDR3 is CASSFQGTDTQYF. In DNA, the CDR3 is TGCGCCAGCAGCTTCCAAGGCACAGATACGCAGTATTTT.

The chain carries TRBV11-2 and TRBJ2-5, with D hard to call. Trimming shortened V by 5 bases and J by 5 bases, and 9 bases separated the two germline ends. CDR3 length equals 12 residues. Germline V lookup: CDR1 SGHAT, CDR2 FQNNGV. CDR3 DNA sequence: TGTGCCAGCAGCCCCCCCTCGGAGACCCAGTACTTC. Translating gives CASSPPSETQYF.

This chain links TRBV29-1 with TRBJ1-2; TRBD1 is a possible D gene (6 bases). Germline-derived CDR1 and CDR2 are SQVTM and ANQGSEA. The CDR3 is 11 residues long. V lost 7 bases and J 5 bases, leaving 11 bases between the germline ends. As DNA, the CDR3 is TGCAGCGGGAGGGGGATGTATGGCTACACCTTC. Protein product: CSGRGMYGYTF.

The chain couples TRBV4-3 to TRBJ1-2, with D possibly TRBD1 on 5 matching bases. The CDR3 is made up of 17 amino acids. Trimming took off 1 base at V and 1 base at J, with 16 bases between the two ends. Germline CDR1 reads LGHNA; CDR2 reads YSLEER. Here the CDR3 DNA reads TGCGCCAGCAGCCAAGGAATGGGATCAGGGAATAACTATGGCTACACCTTC. Translation: CASSQGMGSGNNYGYTF.